The 23 T cell receptor beta chains below all came from one sample that was sequenced in a study of shared T cell receptors in the human thymus. Only in-frame clones appear in the TCRdb table, and some are missing; sequencing was by immunoSEQ multiplex PCR. This sample has about 380,000 clones, with roughly 94% found just once. Material: thymocytes. These receptors came from a human donor.

The table lists this clone with a count of one. This chain joins TRBV2 and TRBJ2-1; 8 bases align to TRBD1. This CDR3 spans 15 amino acids. The germline CDR1 and CDR2 sequences are SNHLY and FYNNEI. The trim removed 4 bases at V and 0 bases at J, leaving 2 bases unmatched. CDR3 amino acids: CASSVGTGSYNEQFF. The CDR3 DNA reads as TGTGCCAGCAGTGTTGGGACAGGCTCCTACAATGAGCAGTTCTTC.

The chain employs TRBV5-6 and TRBJ2-7, with 8 bases matching TRBD1. CDR3 length equals 14 residues. Germline-derived CDR1 and CDR2 are SGHDT and YYEEEE. Trimming at V came to 4 bases and at J to 2 bases, leaving 5 bases not matched to a gene. The CDR3 coding sequence is TGTGCCAGCAGCGTGGGACAGGTTCCCTACGAGCAGTACTTC. Translation gives CASSVGQVPYEQYF.

J is TRBJ2-3 and V is TRBV27, with 9 bases identical to TRBD1. With V trimmed by 3 bases and J by 0 bases, 19 bases remained unmatched. Germline loops: CDR1 MNHEY, CDR2 SMNVEV (reference sequence). This CDR3 has 21 amino acids. CDR3 amino acids: CASSFLRHGGPDRGSTDTQYF. The CDR3 DNA reads as TGTGCCAGCAGTTTCCTCCGTCACGGGGGACCGGACAGGGGTAGCACAGATACGCAGTATTTT.

V is TRBV11-2 and J is TRBJ1-1, with D unclear. CDR3 length: 15 amino acids. V lost 5 bases and J 5 bases, leaving 18 bases between the germline ends. In germline, CDR1 is SGHAT, CDR2 FQNNGV. Here the CDR3 reads CASSRPALNGTEAFF. The CDR3 DNA follows: TGTGCCAGCAGCCGCCCCGCGTTAAACGGGACTGAAGCTTTCTTT.

V usage is TRBV18 and J usage is TRBJ2-3; the D call may be TRBD1 or TRBD2 (5 bases each). CDR1 and CDR2 (germline): KGHSH, LQKENI. V was cut by 2 bases and J by 0 bases, with 21 bases left in between. The CDR3 has 19 amino acids. CDR3 bases: TGTGCCAGCTCACCAGGGGGACGGATGGGTCGCGAAAGCACAGATACGCAGTATTTT. Protein sequence: CASSPGGRMGRESTDTQYF.

The chain recombines TRBV7-2 with TRBJ2-3, with 10 positions matching TRBD2. The CDR3 spans 16 residues. J lost 3 bases, V lost 1 base, and 4 bases had no gene match. Per germline, CDR1 SGHTA and CDR2 FQGNSA. The CDR3, as DNA: TGTGCCAGCAGCTTAGGGGCTAGCGGGAGTACAGATACGCAGTATTTT. Amino acid sequence: CASSLGASGSTDTQYF.

The chain has TRBV29-1 and TRBJ2-2, with TRBD1 matching over 10 bases. Germline lookup yields CDR1 SQVTM and CDR2 ANQGSEA. This CDR3 region has 19 residues. Trimming at V came to 2 bases and at J to 6 bases, leaving 18 bases not matched to a gene. The CDR3, as DNA: TGCAGCGTTGAATCTAGACCCGGACAGGGGGTTCGGGGCGCCGGGGAGCTGTTTTTT. Translated, it gives CSVESRPGQGVRGAGELFF.

This chain uses TRBV4-3 with TRBJ1-2, with a possible D match to TRBD1 (6 bases). Trimming shortened V by 0 bases and J by 6 bases, and 17 bases separated the two germline ends. Germline V gene lookup returns CDR1 LGHNA and CDR2 YSLEER. The CDR3 extends over 16 amino acids. The CDR3 is CASSQDARRGYDGYTF. In DNA form, the CDR3 reads TGCGCCAGCAGCCAAGATGCGCGCAGGGGTTACGATGGCTACACCTTC.

V gene TRBV19 combines with J gene TRBJ2-6; unclear D gene. In germline, CDR1 is LNHDA, CDR2 SQIVND (reference sequence). There are 17 residues in the CDR3. V was shortened by 1 base and J by 2 bases, with 12 bases between the two germline ends. CDR3 coding DNA: TGTGCCAGTAGTATAGCCCCCCCAAGAGCTGGGGCCAACGTCCTGACTTTC. Its protein is CASSIAPPRAGANVLTF.

The CDR3 DNA sequence: TGTGCCAGCAGTTCACCGTCGGGACACACGACCGGGGAGCTGTTTTTT. It is translated as CASSSPSGHTTGELFF. V gene TRBV27 combines with J gene TRBJ2-2; D possibly corresponds to TRBD1 (6 bases). From germline, CDR1 is MNHEY and CDR2 SMNVEV (reference sequence). CDR3 size: 16 residues. The germline V and J ends were trimmed by 4 bases and 5 bases, with 17 bases remaining between them.

J is TRBJ1-3 and V is TRBV30, with D unclear. V lost 0 bases to trimming and J lost 7 bases, with 7 bases between them. The CDR3 has 12 residues. The germline V gene encodes CDR1 GTSNPN and CDR2 SVGIG (reference sequence). The CDR3 DNA is TGTGCCTGGAGTGTGCGAGGTAACACCATATATTTT. Residues: CAWSVRGNTIYF.

This clone was seen a single time. The junction departs from the called germline gene at one end, perhaps through a read error. This chain joins TRBV4-3 and TRBJ2-3, with unresolved D. The length of the CDR3 is 12 residues. Germline assignment: CDR1 LGHNA and CDR2 YSLEER. The CDR3 protein is CASSQDITAPQF. CDR3 nucleotide sequence: TGCGCCAGCAGCCAAGATATAACGGCCCCCCAGTTT.

J is TRBJ2-5 and V is TRBV6-1, with D unclear. CDR1 and CDR2 (germline): MNHNS, SASEGT. This CDR3 is 13 amino acids long. V was clipped by 1 base and J by 4 bases, with 7 bases between them. The CDR3 sequence is CASSEGRAETQYF. The CDR3 DNA is TGTGCCAGCAGTGAAGGACGGGCAGAGACCCAGTACTTC.

This chain uses TRBV7-9 with TRBJ1-2, with D possibly matching TRBD1 (5 bases). V shed 5 bases and J shed 4 bases, with 17 bases lying between them. This CDR3 spans 15 amino acids. Germline CDR1 SEHNR, CDR2 FQNEAQ (reference sequence). CDR3 loop: CASSPGNGVGYGYTF. The CDR3 DNA sequence: TGTGCCAGCAGCCCAGGGAATGGGGTAGGCTATGGCTACACCTTC. Full variable domain (missing parts from reference TRBV7-9 and TRBJ1-2): DTGVSQNPRHKITKRGQNVTFRCDPISEHNRLYWYRQTLGQGPEFLTYFQNEAQLEKSRLLSDRFSAERPKGSFSTLEIQRTEQGDSAMYLCASSPGNGVGYGYTFGSGTRLTVV.

The chain couples TRBV7-2 to TRBJ2-2, with 13 bases lining up with TRBD2. In germline, CDR1 is SGHTA, CDR2 FQGNSA. The CDR3 runs to 18 residues. The trim removed 5 bases at V and 6 bases at J, leaving 12 bases unmatched. The CDR3 reads CASSPTDTSGRVPGELFF. The CDR3 nucleotides are TGTGCCAGCAGCCCCACTGATACTAGCGGGAGGGTCCCCGGGGAGCTGTTTTTT.

The V gene is TRBV27, the J gene TRBJ2-7; the D call may be TRBD1 or TRBD2 (5 bases each). This CDR3 comprises 15 residues. CDR1 is MNHEY, CDR2 SMNVEV, per germline (reference sequence). The V and J ends lost 6 bases and 3 bases respectively, with 18 bases between them. This CDR3 is CASSLPGTDLYEQYF. CDR3 DNA: TGTGCCAGCAGCTTACCCGGGACGGACCTCTACGAGCAGTACTTC.

The chain employs TRBV11-1 and TRBJ1-3, with D maybe TRBD1 (5 bases). Germline V gene data show CDR1 as SGHAT and CDR2 as FQDESV (reference sequence). V gave up 5 bases and J gave up 0 bases, with 14 bases separating them. The CDR3 is made up of 16 amino acids. CDR3 region: CASSPQGVSSGNTIYF. DNA for the CDR3: TGTGCCAGCAGCCCCCAAGGGGTCAGCTCTGGAAACACCATATATTTT.

The chain recombines TRBV5-8 with TRBJ2-3, with 7 bases fitting TRBD1. This CDR3 has 16 amino acids. With V trimmed by 4 bases and J by 2 bases, 10 bases remained unmatched. Germline lookup yields CDR1 SGHTS and CDR2 YDEGEE. The CDR3, as DNA: TGTGCCAGCAGCAACGGACAGGCCTACCTCACAGATACGCAGTATTTT. It yields the protein CASSNGQAYLTDTQYF.

V and J are TRBV30 and TRBJ1-2; D unresolved. Germline V gene data show CDR1 as GTSNPN and CDR2 as SVGIG (reference sequence). Deletions cut 4 bases from V and 8 bases from J, with 23 bases between. The CDR3 totals 15 residues. DNA for the CDR3: TGTGCCTGGATGGAGAGTTATGGGCATGGGGTAGGCTACACCTTC. It is translated as CAWMESYGHGVGYTF.

The V and J genes are TRBV7-8 and TRBJ1-1, with D possibly matching TRBD1 (5 bases). In germline, CDR1 is SGHVS, CDR2 FQNEAQ. Trimming took off 5 bases at V and 3 bases at J, with 16 bases between the two ends. The CDR3 extends over 15 amino acids. The CDR3 protein is CASSPKSMGDTEAFF. The CDR3 DNA reads as TGTGCCAGCAGCCCCAAAAGTATGGGGGACACTGAAGCTTTCTTT.

The chain joins TRBV28 to TRBJ2-7; D remains unclear. The V end lost 3 bases, the J end lost 3 bases, and 9 bases lay between the germline ends. Germline CDR1 and CDR2: MDHEN and SYDVKM. The CDR3 runs 13 residues. The CDR3 region is CASSLKGLYEQYF. CDR3 nucleotide sequence: TGTGCCAGCAGTTTGAAAGGGCTCTACGAGCAGTACTTC.

This sequence joins TRBV5-1 and TRBJ1-2; 9 nucleotides agree with TRBD1. Germline-derived CDR1 and CDR2 are SGHRS and YFSETQ. Losses at the gene ends were 5 bases for V and 2 bases for J; bases not matched to a gene: 10. The CDR3 is 16 amino acids. The CDR3 region is CASRTGTGTSNYGYTF. The CDR3 DNA is TGCGCCAGCAGGACCGGGACAGGGACTTCCAACTATGGCTACACCTTC.

The chain combines TRBV6-5 with TRBJ1-4; no clear D. Germline V gene lookup returns CDR1 MNHEY and CDR2 SVGAGI. Deletions cut 2 bases from V and 0 bases from J, with 7 bases between. CDR3 length equals 15 residues. The CDR3 here is CASSYQASTNEKLFF. The CDR3 DNA sequence: TGTGCCAGCAGTTACCAGGCCTCAACTAATGAAAAACTGTTTTTT.